The rows below give T cell receptor beta chains drawn from one sample of a study of blood T cell repertoires in COVID-19. The method was immunoSEQ multiplex PCR; TCRdb's version includes in-frame clones alone and lacks a portion of them. The sample carries roughly 230,000 clones, approximately 84% recorded once. Material for sequencing was PBMCs or T cells enriched from blood (not recorded which). The receptors stem from a woman aged 45 to 65 who had been exposed to COVID-19. Each CDR3 is given without its conserved first and last residue. The order of the fields is J gene, V gene, clone size, CDR3 protein. Expanded clones are given a class, and other clones once, few, many or no size at all.

TRBJ1-2 TRBV10-3 . AISSGKGYGYT
TRBJ2-3 TRBV7-2 . ASSLYGGGSTDTQY
TRBJ1-4 TRBV20-1 once SASRLADWKLF
TRBJ1-2 TRBV3-1/TRBV3-2 . ASAHRADGYT
TRBJ1-4 TRBV5-1 . ASSLGIGNEKLF
TRBJ2-4 TRBV2 . ASSPDRFGNIQY
TRBJ1-2 TRBV18 . ASSPGGEGYT
TRBJ1-4 TRBV3-1/TRBV3-2 few ASSLRTGGNEKLF
TRBJ1-1 TRBV4-1 few ASSQFLTVNTEAF
TRBJ1-3 TRBV2 . ASSGIGAGSGNTIY
TRBJ1-1 TRBV12-3/TRBV12-4 once ASSPSTFTEAF
TRBJ1-3 TRBV19 . ASSIIRSSGNTIY
TRBJ1-6 TRBV14 few ASSLTGAGNSPLH
TRBJ1-1 TRBV24-1 . ATSDLTRGRGNTEAF
TRBJ1-5 TRBV5-1 . ASSLEGLQQPQH
TRBJ1-3 TRBV2 . ASRQGSSSGNTIY
TRBJ1-3 TRBV5-6 . ASSRGTANTIY
TRBJ1-3 TRBV12-3/TRBV12-4 once ASSPLDLNTIY
TRBJ2-1 TRBV10-2 once ASSPQGFGYNEQF
TRBJ2-7 TRBV19 . ASSTAGTGDYEQY
TRBJ1-3 TRBV6-5 many ASSLRESGNTIY
TRBJ1-4 TRBV9 . ASSVGGVVGEKLF
TRBJ1-1 TRBV4-3 once ASSQTGGRVEAF
TRBJ2-5 TRBV10-3 . AISGIAGQETQY
TRBJ1-3 TRBV19 once ASSIGSSGNTIY
TRBJ1-2 TRBV2 few ASSASGVGSYT
TRBJ1-1 TRBV29-1 . SVRRGLSTEAF
TRBJ2-5 TRBV4-2 . ASSRRYRVEETQY
TRBJ1-1 TRBV18 . ASSTGMNTEAF
TRBJ2-5 TRBV11-2 . ASSLSGTGGETQY
TRBJ1-1 TRBV3-1/TRBV3-2 . ASSPRGARTEAF
TRBJ2-7 TRBV5-6 . ASSGGQRSSYEQY
TRBJ2-1 TRBV7-2 few ASSLGTKSYNEQF
TRBJ2-1 TRBV2 . ASRRDSVNEQF
TRBJ1-4 TRBV9 . ASSVAAGGGEKLF
TRBJ2-3 TRBV3-1/TRBV3-2 . ASSQGGLAATGGAPDTQY
TRBJ2-3 TRBV7-8 . ASSLNGLGQGVADTQY
TRBJ1-2 TRBV28 few ASSLDFMYGYT
TRBJ2-7 TRBV19 . ASSITGIEDEQY
TRBJ2-1 TRBV3-1/TRBV3-2 . ASSRTEWGEQF
TRBJ2-2 TRBV7-9 . ASSLGPWGLGDTGELF
TRBJ2-3 TRBV28 few ASNHLGTGEGSTDTQY
TRBJ1-2 TRBV14 . ASSPRGQGRGYT
TRBJ1-5 TRBV28 . ASSSMRGARDSQPQH
TRBJ1-4 TRBV25-1 . ASSAEGSGRKLF
TRBJ1-5 TRBV19 . ASSIIGWRDFSNQPQH
TRBJ2-1 TRBV2 . ASSVGRGTYNEQF
TRBJ2-7 TRBV6-5 few ASSSSGQASEQY
TRBJ1-1 TRBV5-5 . ASSLATLQNTEAF
TRBJ1-1 TRBV6-5 . ASSYSRGVRTEAF
TRBJ2-2 TRBV3-1/TRBV3-2 . ASSATPWELF
TRBJ2-3 TRBV6-5 once ASSRDSIDTQY
TRBJ1-1 TRBV4-2 . ASSQDSREILDTEAF
TRBJ2-7 TRBV18 . ASSPRQGHAYEQY
TRBJ1-5 TRBV6-5 . ASSKYPGRDQPQH